The T cell receptor beta chain under discussion was sequenced for a study of vaccination and CD4 T cells after COVID-19. Study outcomes and limitations: A median of 86.3% of reactive clones, in convalescent patients, became evident only post-vaccination.

Indicated time point: late sampling 161 to 241 days after vaccination in a few convalescent patients. A word on this clonotype: Its matching antigen is unknown.

V lost 3 bases to trimming and J lost 10 bases, with 9 bases between them. The CDR3 covers 11 residues. Germline V gives CDR1 MGHDK, CDR2 SYGVNS. TCRdb re-called the PCR reads with MiXCR, one entry per CDR3 protein. Of 28,000 or so distinct CDR3 sequences detected, approximately 49% appear once; the ten largest clones hold under 6%. This material consisted of CD4+ T cells from blood, taken about 7 months after SARS-CoV-2 vaccination. The chain recombines TRBV25-1 with TRBJ1-1, with D unresolved. This receptor was obtained from a human donor who had recovered from COVID-19. The CDR3 is CASSDISSAFF. CDR3 in DNA: TGTGCCAGCAGTGACATATCTTCAGCTTTCTTT.